Listed below are T cell receptor beta chains from one sample, sequenced in a study of T cells after yellow fever vaccination. MiXCR, run by TCRdb on the 5' RACE reads, gives a single entry per CDR3 protein. The data show some 400,000 distinct CDR3 sequences, over 15% seen once. The specimen comprised PBMCs, sampled before the yellow fever booster vaccination. Every receptor here comes from a man aged 18 to 30 who received the YFV17D yellow fever vaccine. Each CDR3 is given with its conserved first and last residue. The D gene is left open where the match is weak. Size is stated for part of the rows, as once, few or many counts, or as a class when the clone is expanded.

d_gene	v_gene	j_gene	abundance	CDR3aa	CDR3nt
.	TRBV4-1	TRBJ2-1	many	CASSQDRETRQFF	TGCGCCAGCAGCCAAGATAGGGAGACCAGGCAGTTCTTC
.	TRBV7-8	TRBJ1-3	.	CASSLVMGNTIYF	TGTGCCAGCAGCTTAGTTATGGGAAACACCATATATTTT
.	TRBV2	TRBJ1-5	.	CASSVRVDQPQHF	TGTGCCAGCAGTGTTCGGGTTGATCAGCCCCAGCATTTT
.	TRBV6-5	TRBJ2-2	few	CASSYLSTGRTPGSCFF	.
TRBD1	TRBV5-1	TRBJ1-1	few	CASSLARDSRMNTEAFF	TGCGCCAGCAGCTTGGCCCGGGACAGTAGGATGAACACTGAAGCTTTCTTT
.	TRBV10-3	TRBJ2-1	.	CATRTGQLGNEQFF	TGTGCCACCCGTACGGGCCAGCTGGGGAATGAGCAGTTCTTC
.	TRBV20-1	TRBJ1-1	few	CSALGDQNTEAFF	TGCAGTGCCTTAGGGGACCAGAACACTGAAGCTTTCTTT
.	TRBV4-1	TRBJ1-1	.	CASSAFGQPSSEAFF	TGCGCCAGCAGCGCCTTCGGACAGCCATCTTCTGAAGCTTTCTTT
TRBD1	TRBV6-5	TRBJ2-3	many	CASSQTGRTDTQYF	TGTGCCAGCAGCCAGACAGGGCGCACAGATACGCAGTATTTT
.	TRBV20-1	TRBJ1-1	.	CSGKPGDTEAFF	TGCAGTGGTAAGCCCGGGGACACTGAAGCTTTCTTT
.	TRBV21-1	TRBJ2-5	.	CASVTYQETQYF	TGTGCCAGCGTAACGTACCAAGAGACCCAGTACTTC
TRBD2	TRBV19	TRBJ2-2	.	CATERGRYTGELFF	TGTGCCACCGAGCGGGGGCGCTACACCGGGGAGCTGTTTTTT
.	TRBV5-1	TRBJ2-3	.	CASSSQGGTSTDTQYF	TGCGCCAGCAGCTCACAAGGAGGCACTAGCACAGATACGCAGTATTTT
.	TRBV4-3	TRBJ2-6	.	CASSQDLWSGANVLTF	TGCGCCAGCAGCCAAGATTTGTGGTCTGGGGCCAACGTCCTGACTTTC
.	TRBV12-3/TRBV12-4	TRBJ2-5	many	CASSTGTPGKTQYF	TGTGCCAGCAGCACCGGGACTCCCGGGAAGACCCAGTACTTC
.	TRBV5-1	TRBJ1-3	many	CASSPGTSSGNTIYF	TGCGCCAGCAGCCCCGGGACATCGTCTGGAAACACCATATATTTT
TRBD1	TRBV9	TRBJ2-1	many	CASSVNRGNEQFF	TGTGCCAGCAGCGTTAACAGGGGCAATGAGCAGTTCTTC
TRBD1	TRBV15	TRBJ1-4	.	CATSRDPTGGVEKLFF	TGTGCCACCAGCAGAGATCCAACAGGGGGAGTTGAAAAACTGTTTTTT
TRBD2	TRBV7-7	TRBJ2-1	few	CASSPAGTRAWSGEQFF	TGTGCTAGCAGCCCCGCCGGGACTAGGGCTTGGAGTGGTGAGCAGTTCTTC
.	TRBV2	TRBJ2-1	few	CASRWGASSYNEQFF	TGTGCCAGCAGGTGGGGGGCATCGTCCTACAATGAGCAGTTCTTC
.	TRBV5-1	TRBJ2-2	.	CASSLDRPNTGELFF	TGCGCCAGCAGCTTAGACAGGCCGAACACCGGGGAGCTGTTTTTT
.	TRBV2	TRBJ2-7	few	CASRGAWTRPYEQYF	TGTGCCAGCAGGGGGGCTTGGACTAGACCCTACGAGCAGTACTTC
TRBD1	TRBV11-3	TRBJ2-5	.	CASSAQGAPETQYF	TGTGCCAGCAGCGCTCAGGGGGCGCCAGAGACCCAGTACTTC
TRBD2	TRBV19	TRBJ2-2	.	CASKLAGGPHTGELFF	TGTGCCAGTAAACTAGCGGGGGGGCCCCACACCGGGGAGCTGTTTTTT
.	TRBV6-2/TRBV6-3	TRBJ2-2	.	CASSYLGRYPGGELFF	TGTGCCAGCAGTTACCTGGGCCGTTACCCTGGGGGGGAGCTGTTTTTT
TRBD2	TRBV6-5	TRBJ2-1	few	CASSYRLAGDPQFF	TGTGCCAGCAGTTACCGCCTAGCGGGGGATCCCCAGTTCTTC
.	TRBV4-1	TRBJ2-1	few	CASSLRVGHNEQFF	TGCGCCAGCAGCCTACGGGTCGGCCACAATGAGCAGTTCTTC
.	TRBV9	TRBJ2-7	.	CASSPGGQFSYEQYF	TGTGCCAGCAGCCCCGGGGGTCAGTTCTCCTACGAGCAGTACTTC
.	TRBV10-3	TRBJ1-4	few	CAIRGATNEKLFF	TGTGCCATCAGGGGAGCAACTAATGAAAAACTGTTTTTT
TRBD2	TRBV20-1	TRBJ2-7	.	CSAEPSAGVMGEQYF	TGCAGTGCCGAACCCTCAGCGGGGGTAATGGGCGAGCAGTACTTC
.	TRBV7-9	TRBJ2-3	.	CARGGPTDTQYF	TGTGCCAGGGGGGGGCCCACAGATACGCAGTATTTT
.	TRBV12-3/TRBV12-4	TRBJ2-2	few	CASSFSHPPTGELFF	TGTGCCAGCAGTTTTTCGCATCCCCCCACCGGGGAGCTGTTTTTT
TRBD2	TRBV7-9	TRBJ2-1	few	CAVASGSYNEQFF	TGTGCCGTCGCTAGCGGCTCCTACAATGAGCAGTTCTTC
TRBD2	TRBV5-4	TRBJ2-7	few	CASSPFLAGGHEQYF	TGTGCCAGCAGCCCCTTCCTAGCGGGGGGTCACGAGCAGTACTTC
.	TRBV5-4	TRBJ2-2	.	CASSLMQVHGELFF	TGTGCCAGCAGCTTGATGCAGGTCCACGGGGAGCTGTTTTTT